This T cell receptor beta chain is drawn from a study of monozygotic twins with inflammatory bowel disease. TCRdb re-analyzed the 5' RACE reads; it lists each CDR3 protein once, without DNA. The data include around 380,000 distinct CDR3 sequences; the top ten clones carry less than 2.5%. Sequencing input: blood. The TCR sequence derives from a human donor with ulcerative colitis or Crohn's disease, or a healthy co-twin of an affected twin (not recorded which).

CDR3: CANFRAPISNQPQHF. J is TRBJ1-5 and V is TRBV24-1. This CDR3 contains 15 residues. From germline, CDR1 is KGHDR and CDR2 SFDVKD.